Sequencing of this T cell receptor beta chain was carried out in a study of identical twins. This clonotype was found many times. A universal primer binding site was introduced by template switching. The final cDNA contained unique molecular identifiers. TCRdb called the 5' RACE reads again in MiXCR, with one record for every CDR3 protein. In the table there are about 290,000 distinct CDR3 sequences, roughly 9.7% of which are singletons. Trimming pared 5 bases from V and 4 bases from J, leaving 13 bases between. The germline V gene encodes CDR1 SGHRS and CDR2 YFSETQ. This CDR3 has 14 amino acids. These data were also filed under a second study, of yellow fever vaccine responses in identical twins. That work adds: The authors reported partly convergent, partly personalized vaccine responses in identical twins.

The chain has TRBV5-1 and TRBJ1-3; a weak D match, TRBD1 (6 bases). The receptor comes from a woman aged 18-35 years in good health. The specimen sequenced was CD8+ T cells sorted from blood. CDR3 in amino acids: CASSFEGQGNTIYF. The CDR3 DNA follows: TGCGCCAGCAGTTTCGAGGGACAAGGAAACACCATATATTTT.